This TCR beta chain stems from a study of blood T cell repertoires in COVID-19. Profiled with immunoSEQ multiplex PCR; TCRdb holds only in-frame clones, not every one. The sample lists about 200,000 clones; 80% were seen once. The CDR3 is 13 amino acids. The V segment lost 2 bases and the J segment 6 bases; nucleotides outside the gene matches: 2. The germline V gene encodes CDR1 SGHDT and CDR2 YYEEEE. This TCR came from a woman between 70 and 85 years old with acute or convalescent COVID-19. Sequencing used peripheral blood. The J gene is TRBJ1-1, the V gene TRBV5-6; TRBD1 matches at 9 bases. CDR3 coding DNA: TGTGCCAGCAGCTTTGGACAGGGGTCTGAAGCTTTCTTT. The encoded protein is CASSFGQGSEAFF.